This TCR beta chain comes out of a study of T cell changes during pregnancy in multiple sclerosis (dated by TCRdb to the late 2010s). General notes on the study: The study examined how the T cell repertoire changed over the course of pregnancy in women with multiple sclerosis.

Library method: the immunoSEQ multiplex PCR assay. The clones in this table, taken by TCRdb from immuneACCESS, are in-frame only. Not every clone is retained; where verified, under half of the shortfall comes from an unresolved V gene, and the cause of the rest is unknown. The sample table records approximately 48,000 clones; about 91% of these occur just once. The ten most abundant clones make up around 10% of the sample. Trimming removed 5 bases from V and 4 bases from J, leaving 15 bases between the germline ends. CDR3 length: 15 amino acids, cysteine to phenylalanine. Only the CDR3 part of the read is kept: 45 bases, read in frame from the first base. CDR1 WSHSY and CDR2 SAAADI are derived from the germline V gene. A remark on this clone: What antigen it recognizes has not been identified. No base-level quality is on record; no much larger clone is a single base apart.

The sequence is built from TRBV10-2 and TRBJ1-5; a tentative D match to TRBD1 spans 5 bases. The receptor comes from a female donor with multiple sclerosis, enrolled in a pregnancy study. This specimen consisted of CD8+ T cells from peripheral blood mononuclear cells, obtained after pregnancy. The CDR3 region reads CASSYLDNANQPQHF. The nucleotide sequence reads as follows: TGCGCCAGCAGTTACTTGGACAACGCTAATCAGCCCCAGCATTTT.